The following is a TCR beta chain sequence with its context. Original processing notes: Nucleated cell counts were estimated from reference gene primer amplification. Sequencing used immunoSEQ multiplex PCR; TCRdb keeps in-frame clones, though not all of them. D and trimming were read from the DNA, whereas the V and J calls and clone size are those reported in that table. The table includes over 250,000 clones, around three quarters detected once. This specimen belongs to a study of blood T cell repertoires in COVID-19. About the research overall: Acute and convalescent COVID-19 samples came from the United States, Italy and Spain. The analysed material was cDNA or gDNA that came from T cells, B-cell-depleted T cells, or PBMCs.

This CDR3 is 13 amino acids long. The J segment lost 13 bases and the V segment lost 4 bases, leaving 9 bases of the junction unmatched. Germline values: CDR1 KGHDR, CDR2 SFDVKD. This TCR was recovered from an elderly woman with acute or convalescent COVID-19. The sample was peripheral blood. This rearrangement joins TRBV24-1 to TRBJ2-7; 10 bases map to TRBD1. The CDR3 loop is CATSDPDRGRRYF. The DNA for the CDR3 is TGTGCCACCAGTGACCCAGACAGGGGGCGAAGATACTTC.